This paragraph covers one TCR gamma chain sequence. The amino acid sequence in TCRdb belongs to a much larger clone and departs from this DNA's translation at residue 8, likely a sequencing read error; the sequence shown is translated from the DNA. The data originate from a study of gamma-delta chains in newborns, infants, children. Study details: Innate gammadelta T cells reportedly expand polyclonally right after birth, driven by microbial exposure, per the title.

TCRdb reapplied CATT to the reads. The data show more than 800 gamma-chain clones, with 2% to 3% seen just once and 20% to 25% held by the top ten. The CDR3 spans 14 residues. Germline CDR1 is VENAVY and CDR2 is YDSYNSRV. After removal of 2 bases from V and 6 bases from J, the junction contained 6 bases not matched to a gene. The clonotype originates from a child who was a newborn, infant or young child, either healthy, febrile or measles-vaccinated (not recorded which). This sequence joins TRGV8 and TRGJP1. The sample consisted of blood. CDR3 sequence: CATWDKGAGWFKIF. Written as DNA, the CDR3 is TGTGCCACCTGGGATAAGGGCGCTGGTTGGTTCAAGATATTT.